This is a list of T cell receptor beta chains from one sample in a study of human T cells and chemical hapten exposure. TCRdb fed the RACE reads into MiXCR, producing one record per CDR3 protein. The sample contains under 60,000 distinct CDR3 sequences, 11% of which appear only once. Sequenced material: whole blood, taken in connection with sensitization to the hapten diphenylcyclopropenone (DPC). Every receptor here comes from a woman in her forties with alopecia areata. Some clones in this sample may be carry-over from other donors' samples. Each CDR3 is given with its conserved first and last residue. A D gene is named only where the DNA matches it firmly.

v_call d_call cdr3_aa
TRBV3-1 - CASSQGPSTDTQYF
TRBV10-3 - CAIKAANTEAFF
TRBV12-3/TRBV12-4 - CASSLRDSGPNEQFF
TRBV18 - CASSPTAQETQYF
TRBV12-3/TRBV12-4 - CASSYNSIQETQYF
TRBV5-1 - CASSSVYNSPLHF
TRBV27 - CASSVQGAATNEKLFF
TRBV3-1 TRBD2 CASSPTGTSGSHRTDTQYF
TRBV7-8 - CASSPYRGTEAFF
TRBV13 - CASSLAPSSYNEQFF
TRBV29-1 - CSARGTALNTEAFF
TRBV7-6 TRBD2 CASSLTAGGPRAGELFF
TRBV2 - CASTRENSGANVLTF
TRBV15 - CATSRDRLGTEAFF
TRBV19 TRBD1 CASSIFGQGAYGYTF
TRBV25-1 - CASSELSSSYRFEQFF
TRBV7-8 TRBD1 CASSPTVPGTVSYEQYF
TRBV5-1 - CASSLGRSTNEKLFF